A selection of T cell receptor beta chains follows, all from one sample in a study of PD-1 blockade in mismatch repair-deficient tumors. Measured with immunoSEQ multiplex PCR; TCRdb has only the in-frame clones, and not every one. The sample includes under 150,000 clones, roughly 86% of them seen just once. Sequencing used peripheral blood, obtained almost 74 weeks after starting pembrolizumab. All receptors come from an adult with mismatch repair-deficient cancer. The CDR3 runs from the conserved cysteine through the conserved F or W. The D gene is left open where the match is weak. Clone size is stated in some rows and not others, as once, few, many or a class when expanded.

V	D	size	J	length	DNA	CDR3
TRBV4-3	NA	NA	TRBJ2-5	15	TGCGCCAGCAGCCAAGATCTGGCTTACCAAGAGACCCAGTACTTC	CASSQDLAYQETQYF
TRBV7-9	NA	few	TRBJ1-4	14	TGTGCCAGCAGCAAGGGCAGTGGGAATGAAAAACTGTTTTTT	CASSKGSGNEKLFF
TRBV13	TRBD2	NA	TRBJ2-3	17	TGTGCCAGCAGCTTAGTACGGGCTAGCGGGAGTTCGGATACGCAGTATTTT	CASSLVRASGSSDTQYF
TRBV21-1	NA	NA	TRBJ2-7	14	TGTGCCAGCAGCGGTCCGGGTCCTCAGGGCGAGCAGTACTTC	CASSGPGPQGEQYF
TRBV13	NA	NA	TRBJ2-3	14	TGTGCCAGCAGCTTGGGGCAGCAGGCAGATACGCAGTATTTT	CASSLGQQADTQYF
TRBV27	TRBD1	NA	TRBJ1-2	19	TGTGCCAGCAGCCCTAGACAGGGGCCTACTAAGTTCGGTAACTATGGCTACACCTTC	CASSPRQGPTKFGNYGYTF
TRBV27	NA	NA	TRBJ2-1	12	TGTGCCAGCAGTATACAGGGCTATGAGCAGTTCTTC	CASSIQGYEQFF
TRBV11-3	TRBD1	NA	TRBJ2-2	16	TGTGCCAGCACCCAGGGACAGGGGAGTAGGACCGGGGAGCTGTTTTTT	CASTQGQGSRTGELFF
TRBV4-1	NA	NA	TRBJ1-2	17	TGCGCCAGCAGCCAAGATTTTCCGGTCCGCGGGGGCTATGGCTACACCTTC	CASSQDFPVRGGYGYTF
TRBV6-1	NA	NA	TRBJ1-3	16	TGTGCCAGCAGTGCAGGGTTGCCGGACTCTGGAAACACCATATATTTT	CASSAGLPDSGNTIYF
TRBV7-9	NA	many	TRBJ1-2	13	TGTGCCAGCAGCCTGGACAGTAACTATGGCTACACCTTC	CASSLDSNYGYTF
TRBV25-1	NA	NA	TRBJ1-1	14	TGTGCCAGCAGTGATGAGGGGATGAACACTGAAGCTTTCTTT	CASSDEGMNTEAFF
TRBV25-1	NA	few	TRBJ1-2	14	TGTGCCAGCAGTGACCTTACAGGGTCCTATGGCTACACCTTC	CASSDLTGSYGYTF
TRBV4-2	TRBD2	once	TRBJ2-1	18	TGTGCCAGCAGCCAGGGATCAGCGGGAGGGACGCGTTACAATGAGCAGTTCTTC	CASSQGSAGGTRYNEQFF
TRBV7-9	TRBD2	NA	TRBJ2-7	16	TGTGCCAGCAGCTTATTTGCGGGAGGGGGGGCCTACGAGCAGTACTTC	CASSLFAGGGAYEQYF
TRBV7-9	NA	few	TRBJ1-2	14	TGTGCCAGCAGCCTATCCGGAAGGAGGGGAGACCGCACCTTC	CASSLSGRRGDRTF
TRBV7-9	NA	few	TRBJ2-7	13	TGTGCCAGCAGCTTCTCCGTCCGGTACGAGCAGTACTTC	CASSFSVRYEQYF
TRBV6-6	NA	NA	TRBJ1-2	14	TGTGCCAGCAACAGGTTCAGGGTCGAGGATGGCTACACCTTC	CASNRFRVEDGYTF
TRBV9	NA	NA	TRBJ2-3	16	TGTGCCAGCAGCGTAGGGTGGAGGGCCGACACAGATACGCAGTATTTT	CASSVGWRADTDTQYF
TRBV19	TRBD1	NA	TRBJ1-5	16	TGTGCCAGTAGAGGGACAGGGGTCACAGGCAATCAGCCCCAGCATTTT	CASRGTGVTGNQPQHF
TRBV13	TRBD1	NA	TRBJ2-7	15	TGTGCCAGCAGCTCAGGGGGCCACTTAGAGTACGAGCAGTACTTC	CASSSGGHLEYEQYF
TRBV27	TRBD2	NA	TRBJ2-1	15	TGTGCCAGCAGTTCCGGGACTAGCGGGAGTACTGAGCAGTTCTTC	CASSSGTSGSTEQFF
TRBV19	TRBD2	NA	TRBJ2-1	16	TGTGCCAGTAGTTTCCGACTAGCGGGAGCCTACAATGAGCAGTTCTTC	CASSFRLAGAYNEQFF
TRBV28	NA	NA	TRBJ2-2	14	TGTGCCAGCAGTACACAGTTGAGGCCCGGGGAGCTGTTTTTT	CASSTQLRPGELFF
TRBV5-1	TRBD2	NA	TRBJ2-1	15	TGCGCCAGCAGCTTAAGGCTAGCGGGGCACAATGAGCAGTTCTTC	CASSLRLAGHNEQFF
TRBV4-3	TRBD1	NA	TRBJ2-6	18	TGCGCCAGCAGCCAAGACCCAGGGGGCCTATCTGGGGCCAACGTCCTGACTTTC	CASSQDPGGLSGANVLTF
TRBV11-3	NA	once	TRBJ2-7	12	TGTGCCAGCAGCTCCAGTCGTGACGAGCAGTACTTC	CASSSSRDEQYF
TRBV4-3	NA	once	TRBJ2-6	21	TGCGCCAGCAGCCGACACCTAAGCCGCGGGACTTTTACCTCTGGGGCCAACGTCCTGACTTTC	CASSRHLSRGTFTSGANVLTF
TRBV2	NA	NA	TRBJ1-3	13	TGTGCCAGCAGTGATTTCACCCCGAACACCATATATTTT	CASSDFTPNTIYF
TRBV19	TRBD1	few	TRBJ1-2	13	TGTGCCAGTGAAACAGGGGCGACCTATGGCTACACCTTC	CASETGATYGYTF
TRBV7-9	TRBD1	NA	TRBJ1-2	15	TGTGCCAGCAGCTTAGGGACAGGGGAGGTCTATGGCTACACCTTC	CASSLGTGEVYGYTF
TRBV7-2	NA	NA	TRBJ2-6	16	TGTGCCAGCAGCTTAGGAACAGGGACTGGGGCCAACGTCCTGACTTTC	CASSLGTGTGANVLTF
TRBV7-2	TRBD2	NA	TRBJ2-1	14	TGTGCCAGCAGCTTCAAGCGGGAGTACAATGAGCAGTTCTTC	CASSFKREYNEQFF
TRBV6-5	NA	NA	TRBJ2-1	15	TGTGCCAGCAGCCGCCCAGGGCTCTCCTACAATGAGCAGTTCTTC	CASSRPGLSYNEQFF
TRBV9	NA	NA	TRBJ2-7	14	TGTGCCAGCAGCGTAGGGGCAGCCTTCTACGAGCAGTACTTC	CASSVGAAFYEQYF
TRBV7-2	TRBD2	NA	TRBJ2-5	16	TGTGCCAGCAGCCCGGGGGTAGCGGGAGGTTGGGAGACCCAGTACTTC	CASSPGVAGGWETQYF
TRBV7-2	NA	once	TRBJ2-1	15	TGTGCCAGCAGCCAAAAGGAGGGCTCCTACAATGAGCAGTTCTTC	CASSQKEGSYNEQFF
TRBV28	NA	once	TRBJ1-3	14	TGTGCCAGCAGTCAGACAGGCCTTGGAAACACCATATATTTT	CASSQTGLGNTIYF
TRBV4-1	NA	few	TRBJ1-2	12	TGCGCCAGCAGCCTCGGGACCGGGGACTACACCTTC	CASSLGTGDYTF
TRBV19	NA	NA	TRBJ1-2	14	TGTGCCAGTAGCCCGGGACCCTCTACCTATGGCTACACCTTC	CASSPGPSTYGYTF
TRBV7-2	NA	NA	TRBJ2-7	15	TGTGCCAGCACCCTAGGATCGGGGCTGACCTACGAGCAGTACTTC	CASTLGSGLTYEQYF
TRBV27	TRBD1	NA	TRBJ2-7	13	TGTGCCAGCAGCAGGGGGCTGGCCTACGAGCAGTACTTC	CASSRGLAYEQYF
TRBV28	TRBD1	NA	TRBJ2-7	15	TGTGCCAGCAGTTTTTCGCCAGGGGGCGCGGGAGAGCAGTACTTC	CASSFSPGGAGEQYF
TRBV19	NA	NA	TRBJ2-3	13	TGTGCCAGTAGTATGACGTCAGTTCGAAAGCAGTATTTT	CASSMTSVRKQYF
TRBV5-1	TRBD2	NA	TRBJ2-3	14	TGCGCCAGCACCGGACTAGCGGGCACAGATACGCAGTATTTT	CASTGLAGTDTQYF
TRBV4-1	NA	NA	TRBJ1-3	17	TGCGCCAGCAGCCAAGGCCCCGGCGGGTCGGCTGGAAACACCATATATTTT	CASSQGPGGSAGNTIYF
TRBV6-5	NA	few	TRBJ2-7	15	TGTGCCAGCAGTTACAAGGGATCCAGCTCCTACGAGCAGTACTTC	CASSYKGSSSYEQYF
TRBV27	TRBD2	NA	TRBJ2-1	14	TGTGCCAGCCAAACTAGCGGGACGAACAATGAGCAGTTCTTC	CASQTSGTNNEQFF
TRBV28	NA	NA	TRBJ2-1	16	TGTGCCAGCAGTCTATATAGGGGCGGGACGTACAATGAGCAGTTCTTC	CASSLYRGGTYNEQFF
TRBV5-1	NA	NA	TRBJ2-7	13	TGCGCCAGCAGCTTCGGGGATTCGAGGGAGCAGTACTTC	CASSFGDSREQYF
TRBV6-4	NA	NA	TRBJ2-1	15	TGTGCCAGCAGTGAAATAGCGGCCTCCTACAATGAGCAGTTCTTC	CASSEIAASYNEQFF
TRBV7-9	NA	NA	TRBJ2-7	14	TGTGCCAGCAGCCCCGAGACGGGAAGGGACGAGCAGTACTTC	CASSPETGRDEQYF
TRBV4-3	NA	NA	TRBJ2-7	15	TGCGCCAGCAGCCAAGCCAGAGGGAGCTCCTACGAGCAGTACTTC	CASSQARGSSYEQYF
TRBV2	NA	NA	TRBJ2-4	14	TGTGCCAGCAGGGGGACGGTAGCCAAAAACATTCAGTACTTC	CASRGTVAKNIQYF
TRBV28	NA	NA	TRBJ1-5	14	TGTGCCAGCAGCCAGGGACGTTTCAATCAGCCCCAGCATTTT	CASSQGRFNQPQHF
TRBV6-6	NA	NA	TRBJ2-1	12	TGTGCCAGCAGTCCATCCTACAATGAGCAGTTCTTC	CASSPSYNEQFF
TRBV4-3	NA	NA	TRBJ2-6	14	TGCGCCAGCAGCCCTACCTCTGGGGCCAACGTCCTGACTTTC	CASSPTSGANVLTF
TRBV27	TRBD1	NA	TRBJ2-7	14	TGTGCCAGCAGCTCAGGGGGTTCCCTTTACGAGCAGTACTTC	CASSSGGSLYEQYF
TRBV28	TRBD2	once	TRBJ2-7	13	TGTGCCAGCAGTTTGGGACTAACCTACGAGCAGTACTTC	CASSLGLTYEQYF
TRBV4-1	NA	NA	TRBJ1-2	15	TGCGCCAGCAGCCACAGGGACATTTATCCCTATGGCTACACCTTC	CASSHRDIYPYGYTF